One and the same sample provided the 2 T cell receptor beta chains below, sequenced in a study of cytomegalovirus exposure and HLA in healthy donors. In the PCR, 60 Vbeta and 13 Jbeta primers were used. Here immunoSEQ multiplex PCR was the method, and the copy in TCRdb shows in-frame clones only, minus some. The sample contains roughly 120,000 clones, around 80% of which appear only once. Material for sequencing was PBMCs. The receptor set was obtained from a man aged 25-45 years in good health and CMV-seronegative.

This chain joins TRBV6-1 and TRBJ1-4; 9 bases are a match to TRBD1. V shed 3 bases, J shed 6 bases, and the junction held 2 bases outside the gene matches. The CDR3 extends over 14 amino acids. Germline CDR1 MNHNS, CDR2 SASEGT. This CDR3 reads CASSDTGGDEKLFF. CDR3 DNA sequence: TGTGCCAGCAGTGACACAGGGGGCGATGAAAAACTGTTTTTT.

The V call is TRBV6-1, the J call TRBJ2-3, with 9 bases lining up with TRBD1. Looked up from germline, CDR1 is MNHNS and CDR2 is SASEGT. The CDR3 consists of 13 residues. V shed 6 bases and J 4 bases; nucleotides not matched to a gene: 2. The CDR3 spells CASRGQGADTQYF. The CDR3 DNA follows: TGTGCCAGCAGGGGACAGGGCGCAGATACGCAGTATTTT.